This T cell receptor (beta chain) stems from a study of cytomegalovirus exposure and HLA in healthy donors. About the study: From 150 million to 200 million T cells, an earlier analysis saw approximately 110 million unique TCR beta sequences. A preliminary data release comprised roughly 85 million unique TCRs obtained from HLA-typed donors. Study-level findings and limits: Immune exposure data for these donors was limited to CMV serostatus. One variant, a missense change in DCLRE1C, was linked in a later analysis to TCR beta V- and J-gene trimming.

This clone showed up just a few times. Its cognate antigen is unknown. In the PCR, 60 Vbeta and 13 Jbeta primers were used. Method: immunoSEQ multiplex PCR; TCRdb's copy keeps in-frame clones and lacks some. The sample comprises a few hundred thousand clones, roughly 80% of which are singletons, and about 0.28% rests with the top ten. V was cut by 8 bases and J by 8 bases, with 19 bases left in between. Germline-derived CDR1 and CDR2 are ENHRY and SYGVKD. The length of the CDR3 is 15 residues. This TCR was sampled from a girl aged 2 to 9 in good health and CMV-seronegative. The chain recombines TRBV10-3 with TRBJ1-6; maybe TRBD1 (6 bases). Sequenced material: PBMCs. The CDR3: CAIRQGPYMDSPLHF. The CDR3 region has the DNA TGTGCCATCCGGCAGGGGCCATATATGGATTCACCCCTCCACTTT.